These 19 T cell receptor beta chains originate from one sample sequenced in a study of Ad26.COV2.S vaccination and SARS-CoV-2 variants. Sequencing was performed with immunoSEQ multiplex PCR; in TCRdb, only in-frame clones are kept and a portion is missing. The data hold around 340,000 clones, with around 89% observed a single time. Treatment in this sample: about 20 received Ad26.COV2.S at low or high dose, single or two shots; 5 received placebo; per-sample allocation not given. It was on day 63 after the first vaccine or placebo injection that samples were taken. Here the sequenced sample was peripheral blood, taken in a trial of Ad26.COV2.S vaccine versus placebo. All receptors derive from a person between 18 and 65 years old who received the Ad26.COV2.S COVID-19 vaccine or a placebo.

The chain employs TRBV5-1 and TRBJ2-1; unclear D gene. CDR1 and CDR2 from the germline V gene are SGHRS and YFSETQ. V lost 2 bases and J lost 5, with 8 bases in between. This CDR3 is built from 13 residues. The CDR3 protein is CASSFSINNEQFF. DNA for the CDR3: TGCGCCAGCAGCTTTTCTATCAACAATGAGCAGTTCTTC.

The chain is built from TRBV6-5 and TRBJ2-3, with 9 nucleotides matching TRBD1. The V and J ends lost 11 bases and 5 bases, in that order; junction bases with no gene match: 8. The germline V gene encodes CDR1 MNHEY and CDR2 SVGAGI. The CDR3 sequence is 13 residues long. The CDR3 is CAARDRVGDTQYF. CDR3 in DNA: TGTGCCGCGAGGGACAGGGTGGGAGATACGCAGTATTTT.

Comments on this clone: Other DNA sequences from this sample encode an identical CDR3 as well. The J gene is TRBJ2-7, the V gene TRBV7-2; no clear D. Germline CDR1 reads SGHTA; CDR2 reads FQGNSA. CDR3 length equals 13 residues. V lost 1 base, J lost 4 bases, and 8 bases lay in between. The CDR3 here is CASSLGASYEQYF. The CDR3 region has the DNA TGTGCCAGCAGCTTAGGTGCCTCGTACGAGCAGTACTTC.

This chain joins TRBV5-1 and TRBJ2-1; tentatively, D is TRBD1 (6 bases). The CDR3 is 17 amino acids. Between the trimmed V and J ends, which lost 1 base and 6 bases, there was a span of 20 bases. Per germline, CDR1 SGHRS and CDR2 YFSETQ. The DNA for the CDR3 is TGCGCCAGCAGCTTGTCCCCTGGGGGCATTAATCCCAATGAGCAGTTCTTC. Its protein product is CASSLSPGGINPNEQFF.

V and J are TRBV12-3 or TRBV12-4 and TRBJ2-7, with no clear D. This CDR3 has 13 amino acids. V lost 3 bases and J 2 bases, leaving 8 bases between the germline ends. The CDR3 sequence: CASSLGGPYEQYF. CDR3 in DNA: TGTGCCAGCAGTTTGGGCGGACCCTACGAGCAGTACTTC.

The chain links TRBV2 to TRBJ1-5; unclear D gene. The CDR3 sequence is 14 residues long. Trimming removed 6 bases at V and 2 bases at J, with 11 bases between. CDR1 is SNHLY and CDR2 is FYNNEI in the germline V gene. CDR3 region: CASSTWGGNQPQHF. DNA of the CDR3: TGTGCCAGCAGCACCTGGGGTGGCAATCAGCCCCAGCATTTT. The full variable domain, its missing parts supplied by reference TRBV2 and TRBJ1-5, is EPEVTQTPSHQVTQMGQEVILRCVPISNHLYFYWYRQILGQKVEFLVSFYNNEISEKSEIFDDQFSVERPDGSNFTLKIRSTKLEDSAMYFCASSTWGGNQPQHFGDGTRLSIL.

This chain uses TRBV5-5 with TRBJ2-7, with D tentatively TRBD1 (6 bases). CDR3 size: 14 residues. Trimming pared 4 bases from V and 3 bases from J, leaving 14 bases between. Germline V CDR1 and CDR2: SGHKS, YYEKEE (reference sequence). The DNA of the CDR3 is TGTGCCAGCAGCCGTCCGGGACAAGACTACGAGCAGTACTTC. Its translation: CASSRPGQDYEQYF.

The V and J genes are TRBV28 and TRBJ1-1; no definite D call. Germline V gene sequence: CDR1 MDHEN, CDR2 SYDVKM. The CDR3 is 14 residues long. With 7 bases removed from V and 2 bases from J, the gap between germline ends came to 14 bases. This CDR3 is CASTLGTFNTEAFF. In DNA, the CDR3 is TGTGCCAGCACCTTGGGCACTTTTAACACTGAAGCTTTCTTT.

The rearrangement uses TRBV28 and TRBJ2-7, with D uncertain. This CDR3 is built from 13 residues. The V and J ends lost 3 bases and 2 bases respectively, with 8 bases between them. Germline loops: CDR1 MDHEN, CDR2 SYDVKM. The CDR3 region is CASSFAGTYEQYF. The CDR3 coding sequence is TGTGCCAGCAGTTTCGCAGGTACCTACGAGCAGTACTTC.

The gene calls are TRBV18 and TRBJ1-5; D might be TRBD1 (5 bases). In germline, CDR1 is KGHSH, CDR2 LQKENI. The CDR3 covers 17 residues. Trimming shortened V by 3 bases and J by 0 bases, and 15 bases separated the two germline ends. The CDR3 DNA is TGTGCCAGCTCACCGGGAGGGGCAGGGATTAGCAATCAGCCCCAGCATTTT. Its translation is CASSPGGAGISNQPQHF.

This chain joins TRBV9 and TRBJ1-5; tentative D call: TRBD1 (5 bases). Germline-derived CDR1 and CDR2 are SGDLS and YYNGEE. The CDR3 covers 15 residues. V was shortened by 0 bases and J by 5 bases, with 12 bases between the two germline ends. DNA of the CDR3: TGTGCCAGCAGCGTAGGCGCTCAGGGCGATCAGCCCCAGCATTTT. Its translation is CASSVGAQGDQPQHF. The variable domain in full, with the rest retrieved from reference TRBV9 and TRBJ1-5, is DSGVTQTPKHLITATGQRVTLRCSPRSGDLSVYWYQQSLDQGLQFLIQYYNGEERAKGNILERFSAQQFPDLHSELNLSSLELGDSALYFCASSVGAQGDQPQHFGDGTRLSIL.

J is TRBJ1-1 and V is TRBV4-3, with D perhaps TRBD1 (5 bases). V was shortened by 1 base and J by 5 bases, with 14 bases between the two germline ends. CDR1 and CDR2 from the germline V gene are LGHNA and YSLEER. The CDR3 totals 15 residues. Written as DNA, the CDR3 is TGCGCCAGCAGCCAAGGCCAGGGTGGGGAAACTGAAGCTTTCTTT. Translated, it gives CASSQGQGGETEAFF.

In its sample, this clone was seen once. The V call is TRBV7-9, the J call TRBJ1-1; no clear D. The germline V gene has CDR1 SEHNR and CDR2 FQNEAQ (reference sequence). V shed 4 bases and J shed 4 bases, with 13 bases lying between them. There are 14 residues in the CDR3. CDR3 loop: CASSSPWVATEAFF. The CDR3 DNA is TGTGCCAGCAGCTCTCCGTGGGTTGCCACTGAAGCTTTCTTT. The whole variable domain, filled in from reference TRBV7-9 and TRBJ1-1, reads DTGVSQNPRHKITKRGQNVTFRCDPISEHNRLYWYRQTLGQGPEFLTYFQNEAQLEKSRLLSDRFSAERPKGSFSTLEIQRTEQGDSAMYLCASSSPWVATEAFFGQGTRLTVV.

V is TRBV5-1 and J is TRBJ1-2; D gene uncertain. The CDR3 consists of 13 residues. V gave up 2 bases and J gave up 5 bases, with 10 bases separating them. Germline values: CDR1 SGHRS, CDR2 YFSETQ. CDR3 sequence: CASSLIIGYGYTF. CDR3 in DNA: TGCGCCAGCAGCTTAATTATTGGTTATGGCTACACCTTC.

V and J are TRBV27 and TRBJ2-7; unclear D gene. V lost 5 bases, J lost 3 bases, and 14 bases lay in between. CDR1 is MNHEY, CDR2 SMNVEV, per germline (reference sequence). The CDR3 is 14 amino acids. For the CDR3, the DNA is TGTGCCAGCAGTACCCTGCCCCTGCACTACGAGCAGTACTTC. Its translation is CASSTLPLHYEQYF.

V gene TRBV24-1 combines with J gene TRBJ1-3; D unclear. This CDR3 has 15 amino acids. V lost 3 bases to trimming and J lost 0 bases, with 8 bases between them. Per the germline V gene, CDR1 is KGHDR and CDR2 is SFDVKD. The CDR3 nucleotides are TGTGCCACCAGTGATGGAGGGAGCTCTGGAAACACCATATATTTT. Residues: CATSDGGSSGNTIYF.

The chain recombines TRBV4-1 with TRBJ2-5, with 8 bases lining up with TRBD1. The length of the CDR3 is 14 residues. Looked up from germline, CDR1 is MGHRA and CDR2 is YSYEKL. The junction had 6 bases not matched to a gene; V was cut back by 5 bases and J by 4 bases. The CDR3 spells CASSERQGTETQYF. CDR3 in DNA: TGCGCCAGCAGCGAAAGACAGGGGACAGAGACCCAGTACTTC.

The CDR3 nucleotides read TGTGCCATCAGTGAAACCGGGGGGAACGAGCAGTACTTC. Amino acid sequence: CAISETGGNEQYF. This chain connects TRBV10-3 to TRBJ2-7, with 7 bases fitting TRBD2. V was clipped by 3 bases and J by 5 bases; unmatched bases: 4. The CDR3 has 13 amino acids. Germline V gene data show CDR1 as ENHRY and CDR2 as SYGVKD.

The gene calls are TRBV4-1 and TRBJ1-4, with 8 bases that match TRBD1. Germline values: CDR1 MGHRA, CDR2 YSYEKL. After removal of 0 bases from V and 4 bases from J, the junction contained 7 bases not matched to a gene. The CDR3 covers 17 residues. CDR3 in DNA: TGCGCCAGCAGCCAAGATGACAGGGGATGGGGTAATGAAAAACTGTTTTTT. This encodes CASSQDDRGWGNEKLFF.